The sequence of this T cell receptor (beta chain) was determined in a study of CXCR3-negative and CXCR3-positive naive CD8 T cells. Study outcomes and limitations: Researchers report that CXCR3-positive naive cells carry more hydrophobic TRB CDR3s than CXCR3-negative naive cells.

Of note for this clonotype: Its antigen is not identified.

Researchers prepared the TRB cDNA libraries using 5' RACE with UMI labels. No DNA is given; TCRdb re-called the 5' RACE reads and lists each CDR3 protein once. Here the sample table reports tens of thousands of distinct CDR3 sequences. The CDR3 contains 14 residues. Germline V lookup: CDR1 MDHEN, CDR2 SYDVKM. This clonotype was sampled from a human donor in good health. Some clones in this sample may be carry-over from other donors' samples. The chain carries TRBV28 and TRBJ1-1; there is no DNA to check the TCRdb D call of TRBD1. Source material: naive CXCR3+ CD8+ T cells from blood. The subset: CD45RO-CCR7+CD27+CD95- naive CD8+ T cells expressing CXCR3 (TNR3+). CDR3 in amino acids: CASSLQGDGTEAFF. Full variable domain (remainder filled in from reference TRBV28 and TRBJ1-1): DVKVTQSSRYLVKRTGEKVFLECVQDMDHENMFWYRQDPGLGLRLIYFSYDVKMKEKGDIPEGYSVSREKKERFSLILESASTNQTSMYLCASSLQGDGTEAFFGQGTRLTVV.